One T cell receptor beta chain is described in this entry. Assay: immunoSEQ multiplex PCR; the TCRdb copy retains only in-frame clones and omits some. The table shows roughly 280,000 clones, with more than 80% occurring only once. The record originates from a study of blood T cell repertoires in COVID-19. The CDR3 spans 17 residues. Germline lookup yields CDR1 MDHEN and CDR2 SYDVKM. V dropped 5 bases and J dropped 5; count of bases not matched to a gene: 14. The sequenced sample consisted of PBMCs or T cells enriched from blood (not recorded which). This chain uses TRBV28 with TRBJ2-1, with 8 nucleotides matching TRBD2. This TCR came from a woman in her twenties or thirties with acute COVID-19. The CDR3 coding sequence is TGTGCCAGCAGTCCCGGGAGTCGGGAGGGCCTGGACAATGAGCAGTTCTTC. This gives the protein CASSPGSREGLDNEQFF.